The entry that follows covers one T cell receptor (beta chain) sequence. Original processing notes: The authors estimated nucleated cell counts from reference gene primer amplification. TCRdb's copy holds only in-frame clones and misses some; the assay was immunoSEQ multiplex PCR. D and trimming come from the DNA, and the V and J calls and clone size come from that table. Among approximately 200,000 clones listed, about 85% were seen once. Cohort 3 recovery required two negative PCRs, clearance, or symptom resolution. This specimen belongs to a study of blood T cell repertoires in COVID-19. For the study at large: Italy, Spain and the United States were the sources of the convalescent and acute COVID-19 samples.

The sequencing sample was made of PBMCs or T cells enriched from blood (not recorded which). This clonotype was obtained from a man aged 25-45 years who had recovered from COVID-19.

The CDR3 sequence is CASSRLSDTQYF. CDR3 nucleotide sequence: TGTGCCAGCAGCCGACTGTCAGATACGCAGTATTTT. The rearrangement uses TRBV7-8 and TRBJ2-3; D gene ambiguous. V was pared by 5 bases and J by 4 bases, with 7 bases between. Per germline, CDR1 SGHVS and CDR2 FQNEAQ. The CDR3 sequence is 12 residues long.